This TCR beta chain was retrieved from a study of early T cells in non-severe SARS-CoV-2 infection. Study in general: With bulk RNA from unsorted whole blood as input, sequencing yielded unpaired chains. The study, taken as a whole, reports: Matching results from VDJdb favored anti-spike CD8 responses, leaving private and CD4 specificities undetected.

Worth noting for this clonotype: Its antigen is still unknown.

CDR3 length: 14 amino acids. Per the germline V gene, CDR1 is KGHSH and CDR2 is LQKENI. Trimming cost V 0 bases and J 4 bases, with 7 bases left between them. Each cDNA molecule carried a unique molecular identifier. MiXCR was run by TCRdb on the 5' RACE reads, yielding one entry per CDR3 protein. Found here are about 34,000 distinct CDR3 sequences, 4.5% to 7% of them singletons; the top ten hold about 5.8%. This receptor was obtained from an adult who was a healthcare worker with PCR-confirmed SARS-CoV-2 infection or an uninfected control (not recorded which). The chain couples TRBV18 to TRBJ1-5; a possible D gene is TRBD1 (5 bases). Input material: whole blood. For the CDR3, the DNA is TGTGCCAGCTCACCACCGACAGCAAATCAGCCCCAGCATTTT. The encoded protein is CASSPPTANQPQHF.